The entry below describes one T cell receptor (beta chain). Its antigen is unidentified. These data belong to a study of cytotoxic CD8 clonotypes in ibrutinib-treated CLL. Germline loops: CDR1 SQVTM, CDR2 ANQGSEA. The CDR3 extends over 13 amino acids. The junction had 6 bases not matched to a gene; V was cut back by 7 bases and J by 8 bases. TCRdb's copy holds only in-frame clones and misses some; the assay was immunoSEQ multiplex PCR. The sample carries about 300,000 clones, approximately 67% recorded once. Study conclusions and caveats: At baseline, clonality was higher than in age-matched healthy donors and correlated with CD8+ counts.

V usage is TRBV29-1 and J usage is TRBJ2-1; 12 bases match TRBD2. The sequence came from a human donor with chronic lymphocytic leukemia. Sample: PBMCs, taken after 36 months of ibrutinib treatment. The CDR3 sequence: CSATSGRVDEQFF. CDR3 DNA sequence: TGCAGCGCGACTAGCGGGAGAGTTGATGAGCAGTTCTTC.